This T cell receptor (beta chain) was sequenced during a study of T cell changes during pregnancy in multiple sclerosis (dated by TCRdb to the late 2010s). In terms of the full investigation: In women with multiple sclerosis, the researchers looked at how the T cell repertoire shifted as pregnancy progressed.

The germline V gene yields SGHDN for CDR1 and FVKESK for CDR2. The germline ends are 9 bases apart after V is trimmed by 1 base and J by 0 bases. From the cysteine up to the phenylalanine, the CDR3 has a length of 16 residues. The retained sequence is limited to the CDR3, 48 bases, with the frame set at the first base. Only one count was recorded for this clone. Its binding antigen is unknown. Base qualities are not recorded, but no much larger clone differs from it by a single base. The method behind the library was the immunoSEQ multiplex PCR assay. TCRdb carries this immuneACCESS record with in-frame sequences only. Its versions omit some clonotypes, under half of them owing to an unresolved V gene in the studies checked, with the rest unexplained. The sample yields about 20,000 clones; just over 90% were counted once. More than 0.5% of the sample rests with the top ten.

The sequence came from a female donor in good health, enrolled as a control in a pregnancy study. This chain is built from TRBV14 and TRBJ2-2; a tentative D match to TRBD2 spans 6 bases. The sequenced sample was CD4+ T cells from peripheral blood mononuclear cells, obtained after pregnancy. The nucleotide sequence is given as TGTGCCAGCAGCCAAGTCTGGGGGGCGAACACCGGGGAGCTGTTTTTT. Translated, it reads CASSQVWGANTGELFF. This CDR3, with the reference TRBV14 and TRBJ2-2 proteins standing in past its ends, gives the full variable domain EAGVTQFPSHSVIEKGQTVTLRCDPISGHDNLYWYRRVMGKEIKFLLHFVKESKQDESGMPNNRFLAERTGGTYSTLKVQPAELEDSGVYFCASSQVWGANTGELFFGEGSRLTVL.